This T cell receptor (beta chain) was sequenced for a study of T cells in women clearing cervical HPV infection. On the study more broadly: Cases were women with histologically confirmed HPV16-related CIN3 or worse, including 2 invasive cancers. Case blood was drawn when the lesion was first found; control blood after infection became undetectable. Whole-study findings and limits: Associations may precede or follow infection; HPV-specific or memory T cells were not isolated. Repertoire richness, not evenness, was significantly elevated in CIN3+ cases versus controls.

As for this clone: Its antigen remains unidentified.

Produced via immunoSEQ multiplex PCR; TCRdb's table is partial and in-frame only. The sample table sets out around 31,000 clones. The specimen was blood buffy coat. This clonotype originated in a woman between 18 and 69 years old with a cervical HPV16 infection that either progressed to CIN3+ or cleared (not recorded which).

The sequenced CDR3 bases are TGCGCCAGCCGGGCCGGACAGGGCCCTAACGTC. Translation gives CASRAGQGPNV. The entire CDR3 reads CASRAGQGPNVLTF. The rearrangement joins TRBV5-1 to TRBJ2-6; 8 bases map to TRBD1. The read ends 3 residues shy of where the CDR3 ends; the end is completed using the germline J gene. CDR1 is SGHRS and CDR2 is YFSETQ in the germline V gene. With 7 bases clipped from V and 10 bases from J, the junction kept 10 bases outside the gene matches. This CDR3 contains 14 residues.